This passage covers 16 T cell receptor beta chains from one sample sequenced in a study of blood T cell repertoires in COVID-19. Produced via immunoSEQ multiplex PCR; TCRdb's table is partial and in-frame only. The sample consists of about 230,000 clones, 85% of them appearing once. Material for sequencing was peripheral blood. Receptors originate from a man aged 50-59 years with COVID-19, enrolled during active disease.

J is TRBJ2-7 and V is TRBV11-2, with D hard to call. The germline V gene has CDR1 SGHAT and CDR2 FQNNGV. The V end lost 0 bases, the J end lost 6 bases, and 6 bases lay between the germline ends. This CDR3 contains 12 residues. Here the CDR3 DNA reads TGTGCCAGCAGCTTAGATCGCGGCGAGCAGTACTTC. It encodes CASSLDRGEQYF. Supplemented by reference TRBV11-2 and TRBJ2-7, the full variable domain reads EAGVAQSPRYKIIEKRQSVAFWCNPISGHATLYWYQQILGQGPKLLIQFQNNGVVDDSQLPKDRFSAERLKGVDSTLKIQPAKLEDSAVYLCASSLDRGEQYFGPGTRLTVT.

The chain is built from TRBV27 and TRBJ2-2; 10 positions agree with TRBD1. CDR3 length: 16 amino acids. V trimming: 1 base; J trimming: 4 bases; junction bases outside the gene matches: 3. The germline V gene encodes CDR1 MNHEY and CDR2 SMNVEV (reference sequence). The CDR3 coding sequence is TGTGCCAGCAGTTTATTGGGACAGGGGTCCACCGGGGAGCTGTTTTTT. Translation gives CASSLLGQGSTGELFF.

V and J are TRBV7-9 and TRBJ2-1, with D possibly matching TRBD1 (6 bases). V shed 5 bases and J shed 7 bases, with 12 bases lying between them. Germline CDR1 is SEHNR and CDR2 is FQNEAQ (reference sequence). CDR3 length: 13 residues. The DNA of the CDR3 is TGTGCCAGCAGCGCCTTAGGGGGAAATGAGCAGTTCTTC. Amino acid sequence: CASSALGGNEQFF. Drawing the rest from reference TRBV7-9 and TRBJ2-1, the complete variable domain is DTGVSQNPRHKITKRGQNVTFRCDPISEHNRLYWYRQTLGQGPEFLTYFQNEAQLEKSRLLSDRFSAERPKGSFSTLEIQRTEQGDSAMYLCASSALGGNEQFFGPGTRLTVL.

The V and J genes are TRBV11-2 and TRBJ1-5, with TRBD1 matching over 9 bases. The CDR3 consists of 15 residues. V was pared by 1 base and J by 6 bases, with 4 bases of the junction left unmatched. The germline V gene encodes CDR1 SGHAT and CDR2 FQNNGV. CDR3 region: CASSLVGTGTQPQHF. The CDR3 DNA follows: TGTGCCAGCAGCTTAGTCGGGACAGGGACTCAGCCCCAGCATTTT.

The CDR3: CASSLLGRGSGANVLTF. The CDR3 DNA follows: TGTGCCAGCAGCTTACTGGGGAGGGGCTCTGGGGCCAACGTCCTGACTTTC. This chain connects TRBV7-2 to TRBJ2-6, with 7 bases that match TRBD2. This CDR3 is 17 amino acids long. The germline gives CDR1 SGHTA, CDR2 FQGNSA. J was trimmed by 0 bases and V by 2 bases; bases with no gene match: 4.

This clone occurred once. This chain links TRBV2 with TRBJ1-2; D not resolved. CDR1 SNHLY and CDR2 FYNNEI come from the germline V gene. The CDR3 loop spans 14 amino acids. Trimming stripped 3 bases from V and 8 bases from J, with 16 bases between. CDR3 sequence (DNA): TGTGCCAGCAGTGACCCGGCCCAGGAGGGCGGCTACACCTTC. It encodes CASSDPAQEGGYTF.

CDR3 nucleotide sequence: TGCGCCAGCAGCTTATCTATGGGCAGCACAGATACGCAGTATTTT. Amino acid sequence: CASSLSMGSTDTQYF. The J gene is TRBJ2-3, the V gene TRBV5-1; D call uncertain. Trimming pared 2 bases from V and 0 bases from J, leaving 10 bases between. Looked up from germline, CDR1 is SGHRS and CDR2 is YFSETQ. This CDR3 spans 15 amino acids.

This chain links TRBV5-1 with TRBJ1-4; D not resolved. V lost 4 bases and J lost 5, with 15 bases in between. The length of the CDR3 is 15 residues. Per germline, CDR1 SGHRS and CDR2 YFSETQ. The CDR3 region has the DNA TGCGCCAGCAGCCCAGGACCTGGAGGGAATGAAAAACTGTTTTTT. Its protein is CASSPGPGGNEKLFF. The variable domain in full, completed from reference TRBV5-1 and TRBJ1-4, reads KAGVTQTPRYLIKTRGQQVTLSCSPISGHRSVSWYQQTPGQGLQFLFEYFSETQRNKGNFPGRFSGRQFSNSRSEMNVSTLELGDSALYLCASSPGPGGNEKLFFGSGTQLSVL.

The chain recombines TRBV7-2 with TRBJ1-5; 9 nucleotides line up with TRBD1. Looked up from germline, CDR1 is SGHTA and CDR2 is FQGNSA. The CDR3 totals 14 residues. The junction had 10 bases not matched to a gene; V was cut back by 5 bases and J by 11 bases. CDR3 DNA: TGTGCCAGCAGCCCGACCACAGGGGGCTGGACCCAGCATTTT. Its protein product is CASSPTTGGWTQHF. The entire variable domain, with the rest obtained from reference TRBV7-2 and TRBJ1-5, is as follows: GAGVSQSPSNKVTEKGKDVELRCDPISGHTALYWYRQSLGQGLEFLIYFQGNSAPDKSGLPSDRFSAERTGGSVSTLTIQRTQQEDSAVYLCASSPTTGGWTQHFGDGTRLSIL.

The chain has TRBV14 and TRBJ2-5; TRBD2 is a possible D gene (6 bases). The CDR3 consists of 15 residues. The V and J ends lost 3 bases and 6 bases respectively, with 17 bases between them. Germline V lookup: CDR1 SGHDN, CDR2 FVKESK. Here the CDR3 reads CASSQEPGLRKTQYF. Here the CDR3 DNA reads TGTGCCAGCAGCCAGGAGCCGGGACTTCGAAAGACCCAGTACTTC.

The rearrangement links TRBV27 to TRBJ2-7; 7 bases match TRBD1. Germline trimming cut 6 bases from V and 4 bases from J; bases unmatched to any gene: 6. The CDR3 sequence is 13 residues long. CDR1 is MNHEY, CDR2 SMNVEV, per germline (reference sequence). The CDR3 DNA sequence: TGTGCCAGCAGCTGGGACAGAGAGTACGAGCAGTACTTC. Protein: CASSWDREYEQYF.

The V gene is TRBV5-1, the J gene TRBJ2-5, with no clear D. The CDR3 has 15 residues. CDR1 is SGHRS, CDR2 YFSETQ, per germline. The V and J ends lost 5 bases and 4 bases respectively, with 18 bases between them. The CDR3 region has the DNA TGCGCCAGCAGTCCTCTCGACTGGGTGGGAGAGACCCAGTACTTC. Protein: CASSPLDWVGETQYF.

This clone was picked up one time. This chain connects TRBV30 to TRBJ2-5, with a tentative D call TRBD2 (6 bases). The CDR3 totals 14 residues. The V and J ends lost 5 bases and 1 base respectively, with 14 bases between them. Germline loops: CDR1 GTSNPN, CDR2 SVGIG (reference sequence). Here the CDR3 DNA reads TGTGCCTGGGGAGGGCGGGGACTCCAAGAGACCCAGTACTTC. Protein sequence: CAWGGRGLQETQYF. Together with reference TRBV30 and TRBJ2-5, the CDR3 gives the full variable domain: SQTIHQWPATLVQPVGSPLSLECTVEGTSNPNLYWYRQAAGRGLQLLFYSVGIGQISSEVPQNLSASRPQDRQFILSSKKLLLSDSGFYLCAWGGRGLQETQYFGPGTRLLVL.

V gene TRBV5-5 combines with J gene TRBJ1-5, with a weak D call TRBD1 (5 bases). In germline, CDR1 is SGHKS, CDR2 YYEKEE (reference sequence). The ends were cut back, 3 bases at V and 2 bases at J, with 9 bases in the middle. This CDR3 has 14 amino acids. The CDR3 DNA follows: TGTGCCAGCAGCTCAGGGTTTGGCAATCAGCCCCAGCATTTT. Translating gives CASSSGFGNQPQHF.

The V call is TRBV6-2 or TRBV6-3, the J call TRBJ2-2; 8 bases match TRBD1. Germline trimming cut 5 bases from V and 1 base from J; bases unmatched to any gene: 3. The CDR3 sequence is 15 residues long. The germline CDR1 and CDR2 sequences are MNHEY and SVGEGT. CDR3 DNA sequence: TGTGCCAGCAGTGACAGGGGAAGGAACACCGGGGAGCTGTTTTTT. This encodes CASSDRGRNTGELFF.

The genes are TRBV5-4 and TRBJ2-1; TRBD2 might be the D (6 bases). The CDR3 is 16 amino acids. V dropped 0 bases and J dropped 0 bases, with 10 bases sitting between them. Germline CDR1 and CDR2: SGHNT and YYREEE (reference sequence). The CDR3 here is CASSLVGGSSYNEQFF. The CDR3 DNA sequence: TGTGCCAGCAGCTTGGTAGGAGGGAGCTCCTACAATGAGCAGTTCTTC.